These T cell receptor beta chains were read from a single sample in a study of OX40 agonist ivuxolimab in advanced cancers. Measured with immunoSEQ multiplex PCR; TCRdb has only the in-frame clones, and not every one. The data contain roughly 60,000 clones, about 86% of them seen just once; the ten biggest clones take up over 0.7%. The specimen comprised CD4+ or CD8+ T cells sorted from blood, sampled in a trial of the OX40 agonist ivuxolimab. The receptors shown here come from an adult with an advanced solid tumor such as melanoma, head and neck, liver or kidney cancer. CDR3s include the opening cysteine and the closing phenylalanine or tryptophan. A D gene is named only where the DNA matches it firmly. Clone size appears in some rows only: once, few, many, or a class for an expanded clone.

size,D,V,J,DNA,CDR3
.,.,TRBV7-9,TRBJ2-5,TGTGCCAGCAGCCCTGCCTGGTTAGGGAGCCAAGAGACCCAGTACTTC,CASSPAWLGSQETQYF
.,.,TRBV2,TRBJ1-1,TGTGCCAGCAGGTCGGTGGACACTGAAGCTTTCTTT,CASRSVDTEAFF
.,.,TRBV5-1,TRBJ2-1,TGCGCCAGCAGCTTCGAGGGCACCTACAATGAGCAGTTCTTC,CASSFEGTYNEQFF
.,TRBD2,TRBV7-2,TRBJ2-7,TGTGCCAGCAGCACCCAGCGGGGGCCCTACGAGCAGTACTTC,CASSTQRGPYEQYF
.,.,TRBV5-8,TRBJ1-3,TGTGCCAGCAGCCAACAGGCTGGCTCTGGAAACACCATATATTTT,CASSQQAGSGNTIYF
.,TRBD2,TRBV5-1,TRBJ2-5,TGCGCCAGCAGCCTACGGACTAGCAGAGAAGAGACCCAGTACTTC,CASSLRTSREETQYF
once,TRBD1,TRBV7-8,TRBJ2-5,TGTGCCAGCAGCTTGGATGACAGGGGGCGATTGGAGACCCAGTACTTC,CASSLDDRGRLETQYF
.,.,TRBV7-8,TRBJ2-7,TGTGCCAGCAGCCCGTCTATCAACGAGCAGTACTTC,CASSPSINEQYF
.,.,TRBV10-2,TRBJ1-4,TGCGCCAGCAGTGAACAGGGCACCGAAAAACTGTTTTTT,CASSEQGTEKLFF
once,.,TRBV30,TRBJ1-3,TGTGCCTGGAGGTGGCCGGGTGGAAACACCATATATTTT,CAWRWPGGNTIYF
.,TRBD1,TRBV19,TRBJ1-3,TGTGCCAGTAGCCACCCCGGGACAGGGGAAGGAAACACCATATATTTT,CASSHPGTGEGNTIYF
.,TRBD2,TRBV15,TRBJ2-4,TGTGCCACCAGCCCCGGGGGGGGTGGGAACATTCAGTACTTC,CATSPGGGGNIQYF
.,TRBD2,TRBV19,TRBJ2-1,TGTGCCAGTAGTACACCTCGAACGAGACTAGCGGGGAGCTCCTACAATGAGCAGTTCTTC,CASSTPRTRLAGSSYNEQFF
.,.,TRBV2,TRBJ1-4,TGTGCCAGCAGCCCACAGAGGGCTAATGAAAAACTGTTTTTT,CASSPQRANEKLFF
.,.,TRBV20-1,TRBJ1-2,TGCAGTGCTAGTTGGGGAAGTGGCTACACCTTC,CSASWGSGYTF
.,TRBD2,TRBV4-2,TRBJ2-2,TGTGCCAGCAGCCAAGCTAGCGGGAGTGGCACCGGGGAGCTGTTTTTT,CASSQASGSGTGELFF
.,TRBD1,TRBV5-4,TRBJ2-1,TGTGCCAGCAGCCAGGGGGCGGGGACAGGGGTTTACAATGAGCAGTTCTTC,CASSQGAGTGVYNEQFF
.,TRBD2,TRBV7-9,TRBJ2-1,TGTGCCAGCAGCGTAGTAGTGGGACTAGCGGGACCTTACAATGAGCAGTTCTTC,CASSVVVGLAGPYNEQFF
medium-sized,.,TRBV19,TRBJ2-3,TGTGCCAGTAGTATAGATCATGACAGCACAGATACGCAGTATTTT,CASSIDHDSTDTQYF
.,.,TRBV9,TRBJ2-5,TGTGCCAGCAGCCCAAGGTCTCCCCAAGTAACCCAGTACTTC,CASSPRSPQVTQYF
.,.,TRBV5-1,TRBJ1-1,TGCGCCAGCAGCCACCGGGAACCCGAGGGAGCTTTCTTT,CASSHREPEGAFF
.,.,TRBV15,TRBJ1-2,TGTGCCACCAGCAGAGAGAACTATGGCTACACCTTC,CATSRENYGYTF
.,.,TRBV5-1,TRBJ1-2,TGCGCCAGCAGCTTGGACGGGAATGGCTACACCTTC,CASSLDGNGYTF
few,.,TRBV28,TRBJ2-4,TGTGCCAGCAGGGAGAAGGGGTTCCAAAACATTCAGTACTTC,CASREKGFQNIQYF
.,.,TRBV5-6,TRBJ1-1,TGTGCCAGCAGGACGGCCCCGAACACTGAAGCTTTCTTT,CASRTAPNTEAFF
.,.,TRBV18,TRBJ2-7,TGTGCCAGCTCTCCATTCACCTACGAGCAGTACTTC,CASSPFTYEQYF
.,.,TRBV11-2,TRBJ2-3,TGTGCCAGCAAGTTCTCGGCAGATACGCAGTATTTT,CASKFSADTQYF
.,.,TRBV6-5,TRBJ1-6,TGTGCCAGCAGGAGGTTTTGGACAGAAAATTCACCCCTCCACTTT,CASRRFWTENSPLHF
.,.,TRBV18,TRBJ2-2,TGTGCCAGCTCAGAACGGGACACTTACACCGGGGAGCTGTTTTTT,CASSERDTYTGELFF
.,.,TRBV27,TRBJ1-5,TGTGCCAGCAGTTTAAGTGGACGGTATAGCAATCAGCCCCAGCATTTT,CASSLSGRYSNQPQHF
.,TRBD1,TRBV11-2,TRBJ2-5,TGTGCCAGCAGCTTAGCATCGGGACAGCGAGGGGAGACCCAGTACTTC,CASSLASGQRGETQYF
.,.,TRBV30,TRBJ1-5,TGTGCCTGGAGTGTAGGGACAATCAATCAGCCCCAGCATTTT,CAWSVGTINQPQHF
.,TRBD2,TRBV28,TRBJ2-1,TGTGCCAGCAGGACCGGACTAGTCCACGAGCAGTTCTTC,CASRTGLVHEQFF
.,.,TRBV2,TRBJ2-2,TGTGCCAGCAGTGAAGCAAAGACAGGAGCCGGGGAGCTGTTTTTT,CASSEAKTGAGELFF
.,.,TRBV15,TRBJ2-3,TGTGCCACCAGCAGGGGCCGGGCTGGTACGCAGTATTTT,CATSRGRAGTQYF
.,.,TRBV25-1,TRBJ1-3,TGTGCCAGCAGTTGGGGTTCTGGAAACACCATATATTTT,CASSWGSGNTIYF
.,.,TRBV18,TRBJ2-3,TGTGCCAGCTCACCCCTAGGGGGGTCTATAGATACGCAGTATTTT,CASSPLGGSIDTQYF
.,.,TRBV6-5,TRBJ2-5,TGTGCCAGCAGTTACTCGGCGGAGACCCAGTACTTC,CASSYSAETQYF
few,.,TRBV28,TRBJ2-7,TGTGCCAGCAGCCGGGAGCCAAGTTCCTACGAGCAGTACTTC,CASSREPSSYEQYF
.,.,TRBV4-1,TRBJ1-5,TGCGCCAGCAGCCAAGAGGGGGGTCAGCCCCAGCATTTT,CASSQEGGQPQHF
.,TRBD1,TRBV28,TRBJ1-2,TGTGCCAGCAGTCCAGGGGGTTCCCTTAACTATGGCTACACCTTC,CASSPGGSLNYGYTF
.,TRBD2,TRBV5-6,TRBJ2-5,TGTGCCAGCAATGTAGCGGGAGGTTGGCGAGAGACCCAGTACTTC,CASNVAGGWRETQYF
once,.,TRBV10-3,TRBJ2-2,TGTGCCATCAGTGATGTAGCCGGGGAGCTGTTTTTT,CAISDVAGELFF
.,.,TRBV6-1,TRBJ2-7,TGTGCCAGCAGTGTGTATTCCACCTCCTACGAGCAGTACTTC,CASSVYSTSYEQYF
once,.,TRBV2,TRBJ2-3,TGTGCCAGCCGGGGCAGGGGCACAGATACGCAGTATTTT,CASRGRGTDTQYF
.,.,TRBV12-5,TRBJ1-1,TGTGCTAGTGGTTTATACGCCGGGACTGAAGCTTTCTTT,CASGLYAGTEAFF
.,.,TRBV5-8,TRBJ1-2,TGTGCCAGCAGCTTGTTTGTTCCGGGACAAGCCGTGGGCACCTTC,CASSLFVPGQAVGTF
.,.,TRBV5-1,TRBJ2-7,TGCGCCAGCAGCCTGAACCTTGGGGACTACGAGCAGTACTTC,CASSLNLGDYEQYF